This entry describes one TCR beta chain. Losses at the gene ends were 1 base for V and 6 bases for J; bases not matched to a gene: 6. Germline CDR1 GTSNPN, CDR2 SVGIG (reference sequence). This CDR3 contains 14 residues. TCR beta was sequenced from blood CD8+ and CD4+ T cells. The data are from a study of CD8 T cells in Susac syndrome. Whole-study context: At the time their blood was drawn, patients with Susac syndrome were either therapy-naive, on corticosteroids (with some of them also receiving intravenous immunoglobulin), or on intravenous immunoglobulin alone.

Random hexamers were used to reverse transcribe the RNA input (roughly 0.5 to 1 ug). TCRdb passed the immunoSEQ multiplex PCR reads through MiXCR, listing each CDR3 protein once. The table lists tens of thousands of distinct CDR3 sequences, approximately 96% of them singletons. The sample taken for sequencing was CD8+ T cells from PBMCs. The TCR was taken from a human donor with Susac syndrome. The chain carries TRBV30 and TRBJ1-2; 9 bases map to TRBD1. The CDR3 is CAWSAGQGRNGYTF. CDR3 nucleotide sequence: TGTGCCTGGAGTGCTGGACAGGGGAGGAATGGCTACACCTTC.